This TCR beta chain originates from a study of type 1 and type 2 diabetes patients. In the study overall: The cohort mixed type 1 diabetes, type 2 diabetes and nondiabetic donors. CD4+ or CD8+ T cells were positively selected from PBMCs with microbeads. General study points: In CD4+ and CD8+ T cells, type 2 diabetes diversity exceeded type 1. Highly-expanded CD4+ clones were few in type 2 diabetes, median one, 3.9% of reads.

Trimming pared 5 bases from V and 0 bases from J, leaving 10 bases between. Germline loops: CDR1 SNHLY, CDR2 FYNNEI. The CDR3 is 14 residues long. Amplification started from genomic DNA. A primer set of 30 forward and 13 reverse primers amplified the CDR3. In TCRdb, the multiplex PCR reads were re-called with MiXCR into one record per CDR3 protein. The data hold about 290,000 distinct CDR3 sequences, with roughly 50% observed a single time. This clonotype was counted between two and nine times. Its antigen remains unidentified. Material: peripheral blood mononuclear cells (PBMCs). This chain links TRBV2 with TRBJ1-1; TRBD1 is a possible D gene (5 bases). This TCR came from a man aged 18 to 29 with type 2 diabetes. CDR3 nucleotide sequence: TGTGCCAGCAGTCCGACAGTGCTGAACACTGAAGCTTTCTTT. It translates to CASSPTVLNTEAFF.